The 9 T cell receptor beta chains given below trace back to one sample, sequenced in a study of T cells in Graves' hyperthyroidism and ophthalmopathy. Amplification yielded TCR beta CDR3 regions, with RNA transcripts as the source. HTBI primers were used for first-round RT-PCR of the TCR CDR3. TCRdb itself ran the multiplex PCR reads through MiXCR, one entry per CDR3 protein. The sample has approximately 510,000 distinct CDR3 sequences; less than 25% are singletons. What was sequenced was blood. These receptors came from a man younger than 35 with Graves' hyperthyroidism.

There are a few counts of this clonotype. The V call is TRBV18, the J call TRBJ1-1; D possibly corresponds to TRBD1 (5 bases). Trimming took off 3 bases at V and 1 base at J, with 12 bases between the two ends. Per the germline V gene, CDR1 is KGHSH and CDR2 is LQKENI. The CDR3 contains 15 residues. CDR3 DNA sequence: TGTGCCAGCTCACCGAGGGGAGTACCGAACACTGAAGCTTTCTTT. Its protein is CASSPRGVPNTEAFF.

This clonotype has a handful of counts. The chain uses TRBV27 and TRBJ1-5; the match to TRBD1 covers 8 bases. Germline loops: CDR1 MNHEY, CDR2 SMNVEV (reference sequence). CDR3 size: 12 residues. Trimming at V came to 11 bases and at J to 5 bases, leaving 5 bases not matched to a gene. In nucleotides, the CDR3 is TGTGCCGACAGGGGACGGCATCAGCCCCAGCATTTT. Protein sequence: CADRGRHQPQHF.

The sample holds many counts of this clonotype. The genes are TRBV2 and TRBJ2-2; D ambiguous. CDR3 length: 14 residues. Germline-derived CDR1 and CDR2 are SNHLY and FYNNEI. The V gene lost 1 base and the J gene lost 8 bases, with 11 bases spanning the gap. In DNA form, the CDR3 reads TGTGCCAGCAGTGAAGTCGACAAGACGGGGGAGCTGTTTTTT. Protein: CASSEVDKTGELFF.

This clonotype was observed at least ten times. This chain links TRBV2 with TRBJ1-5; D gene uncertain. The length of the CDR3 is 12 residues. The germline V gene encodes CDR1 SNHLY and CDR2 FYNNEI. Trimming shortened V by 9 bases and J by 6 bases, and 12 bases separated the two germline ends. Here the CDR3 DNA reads TGTGCCAGGGAGGGAAACGGTCAGCCCCAGCATTTT. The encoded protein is CAREGNGQPQHF.

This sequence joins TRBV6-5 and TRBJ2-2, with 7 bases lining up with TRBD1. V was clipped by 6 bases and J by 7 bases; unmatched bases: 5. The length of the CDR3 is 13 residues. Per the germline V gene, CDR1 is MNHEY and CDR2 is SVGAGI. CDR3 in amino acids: CASRKGANGELFF. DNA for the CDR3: TGTGCCAGCAGAAAGGGGGCGAACGGGGAGCTGTTTTTT.

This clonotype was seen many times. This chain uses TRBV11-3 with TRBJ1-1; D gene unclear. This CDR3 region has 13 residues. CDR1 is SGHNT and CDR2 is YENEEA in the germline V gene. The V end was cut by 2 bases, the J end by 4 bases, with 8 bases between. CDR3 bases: TGTGCCAGCAGCTTACATTCGGGCACTGAAGCTTTCTTT. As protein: CASSLHSGTEAFF.

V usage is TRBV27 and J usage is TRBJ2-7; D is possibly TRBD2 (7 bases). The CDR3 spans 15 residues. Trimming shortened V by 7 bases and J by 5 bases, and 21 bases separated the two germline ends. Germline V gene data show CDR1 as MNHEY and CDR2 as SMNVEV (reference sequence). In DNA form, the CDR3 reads TGTGCCAGCACCTCGGTAGGGGGAGGGTTAGACGAGCAGTACTTC. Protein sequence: CASTSVGGGLDEQYF.

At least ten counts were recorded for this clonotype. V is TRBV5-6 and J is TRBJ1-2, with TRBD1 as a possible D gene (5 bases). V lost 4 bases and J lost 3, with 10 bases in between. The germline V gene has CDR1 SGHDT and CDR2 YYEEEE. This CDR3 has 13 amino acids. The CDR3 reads CASSVTEYYGYTF. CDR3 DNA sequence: TGTGCCAGCAGCGTGACAGAGTACTATGGCTACACCTTC. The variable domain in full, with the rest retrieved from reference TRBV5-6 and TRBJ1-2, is DAGVTQSPTHLIKTRGQQVTLRCSPKSGHDTVSWYQQALGQGPQFIFQYYEEEERQRGNFPDRFSGHQFPNYSSELNVNALLLGDSALYLCASSVTEYYGYTFGSGTRLTVV.

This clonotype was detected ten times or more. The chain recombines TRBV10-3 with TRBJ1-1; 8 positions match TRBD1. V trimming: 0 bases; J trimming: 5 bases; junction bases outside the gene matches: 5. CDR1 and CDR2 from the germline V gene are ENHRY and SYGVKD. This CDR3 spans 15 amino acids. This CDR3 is CAISESTDRVTEAFF. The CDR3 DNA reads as TGTGCCATCAGTGAGTCGACGGACAGGGTTACTGAAGCTTTCTTT.